The clone carrying this T cell receptor beta chain appeared a few times. The antigen remains undetermined. The sample comes from a study of cytomegalovirus exposure and HLA in healthy donors. Whole-study findings and limits: Follow-up analysis later connected one missense variant in DCLRE1C with trimming of TCR beta V- and J-genes. Across all donors, roughly uniform sequencing depth was an assumption of the presence/absence analyses. Highest at DRB1 and lowest at HLA-C, TCR association rates differed among HLA loci in a later analysis.

This PCR relied on a set of 60 Vbeta primers and 13 Jbeta primers. The repertoire was sequenced with immunoSEQ multiplex PCR; TCRdb's copy has only in-frame clones and lacks some. The top ten clones hold approximately 2% of a sample with approximately 150,000 clones, less than 10% of them seen once. The source is a male donor in good health and CMV-seronegative. Sequenced sample: PBMCs.

The CDR3 here is CASGAGNEKLFF. The CDR3, as DNA: TGTGCCAGTGGGGCAGGAAATGAAAAACTGTTTTTT. The chain uses TRBV5-4 and TRBJ1-4, with a weak D call TRBD1 (5 bases). The germline V and J ends were trimmed by 8 bases and 5 bases, with 10 bases remaining between them. Germline lookup yields CDR1 SGHNT and CDR2 YYREEE (reference sequence). There are 12 residues in the CDR3.